The source of this T cell receptor beta chain is a study of human CD8 memory T cell subsets. Construction of TCR beta libraries was accomplished by means of UMI-labeled 5' RACE. No DNA is given; TCRdb re-called the 5' RACE reads and lists each CDR3 protein once. This listing includes about 10,000 distinct CDR3 sequences. The germline gives CDR1 DFQATT, CDR2 SNEGSKA (reference sequence). The CDR3 loop spans 13 amino acids. The sequence was collected from a human donor in good health. The sequenced sample consisted of CD8+ stem-like memory T cells (TSCM and TCM) sorted from PBMCs. Subset described: stem-like memory CD8 T cells (TSTEM), CCR7+ PD-1- TIGIT-. The gene calls are TRBV20-1 and TRBJ2-7; TCRdb names TRBD2, which stays unverified in the absence of DNA. CDR3 residues: CSAKGTSGYEQYF.